One and the same sample provided the 29 T cell receptor beta chains below, sequenced in a study of T cell repertoires in cytomegalovirus infection. TCRdb redid the calling of the reads with MiXCR, one entry per CDR3 protein. The sample includes fewer than 1,000,000 distinct CDR3 sequences, less than 40% seen only once; the top ten take over 11%. The antigens these receptors bind are not known. The sample consisted of cultured CD8+ T cells from PBMCs, taken from culture after CMV antigen stimulation. Source of these receptors: a human donor in good health (CMV status not recorded). Some clones in this sample may be carry-over from other donors' samples.

This clonotype occurred many times. V usage is TRBV12-3 or TRBV12-4 and J usage is TRBJ2-1, with 8 bases that match TRBD1. The CDR3 consists of 15 residues. The ends lost 3 bases at V and 5 bases at J; junction bases unmatched: 6. This CDR3 is CASSFTGGLDNEQFF. The CDR3 bases are TGTGCCAGCAGTTTCACAGGGGGGCTCGACAATGAGCAGTTCTTC.

This chain connects TRBV7-3 to TRBJ2-1; TRBD2 matches 8 bases. Germline CDR1 SGHTA, CDR2 FQGTGA. The trim removed 5 bases at V and 2 bases at J, leaving 8 bases unmatched. The CDR3 is 16 residues long. The CDR3 coding sequence is TGTGCCAGCAGCATGTATAGCGGGGACACCTACAATGAGCAGTTCTTC. Protein sequence: CASSMYSGDTYNEQFF. The full variable domain, in which reference TRBV7-3 and TRBJ2-1 provide the parts outside the CDR3, is GAGVSQTPSNKVTEKGKYVELRCDPISGHTALYWYRQSLGQGPEFLIYFQGTGAADDSGLPNDRFFAVRPEGSVSTLKIQRTERGDSAVYLCASSMYSGDTYNEQFFGPGTRLTVL.

A few counts support this clonotype. This chain uses TRBV6-5 with TRBJ1-2, with 7 bases that match TRBD1. This CDR3 has 15 residues. V was pared by 6 bases and J by 5 bases, with 12 bases of the junction left unmatched. Germline V gene sequence: CDR1 MNHEY, CDR2 SVGAGI. CDR3 DNA: TGTGCCAGCAGCCCGGAGACAGGGTACGGGTATGGCTACACCTTC. It codes for CASSPETGYGYGYTF.

V gene TRBV7-6 combines with J gene TRBJ1-5; no clear D. Trimming took off 5 bases at V and 5 bases at J, with 7 bases between the two ends. The CDR3 runs 12 residues. Looked up from germline, CDR1 is SGHVS and CDR2 is FNYEAQ. The CDR3 region has the DNA TGTGCCAGCAGCGTGCAACATCAGCCCCAGCATTTT. Its protein is CASSVQHQPQHF.

The V gene is TRBV27, the J gene TRBJ2-1; TRBD2 aligns across 8 bases. The V and J ends lost 3 bases and 1 base, in that order; junction bases with no gene match: 5. CDR3 length equals 16 residues. Germline V CDR1 and CDR2: MNHEY, SMNVEV (reference sequence). The DNA of the CDR3 is TGTGCCAGCAGTTTTGGCGGGGGGCAATCCTACAATGAGCAGTTCTTC. This codes for CASSFGGGQSYNEQFF.

The genes are TRBV6-6 and TRBJ1-2, with a possible D match to TRBD1 (5 bases). The CDR3 sequence is 12 residues long. The ends were cut back, 4 bases at V and 7 bases at J, with 10 bases in the middle. CDR1 MNHNY and CDR2 SVGAGI come from the germline V gene (reference sequence). This CDR3 reads CASSLKGVGYTF. CDR3 nucleotide sequence: TGTGCCAGCAGTTTGAAAGGGGTTGGCTACACCTTC.

This clonotype appeared many times. The rearrangement links TRBV7-2 to TRBJ2-1, with TRBD2 identical over 12 bases. The CDR3 runs to 18 residues. Germline-derived CDR1 and CDR2 are SGHTA and FQGNSA. V was clipped by 1 base and J by 4 bases; unmatched bases: 8. The CDR3 sequence is CASSLGLAGAVLYNEQFF. CDR3 nucleotides: TGTGCCAGCAGCTTAGGACTAGCGGGGGCCGTACTTTACAATGAGCAGTTCTTC.

This clonotype was seen repeatedly, ten times or more. This rearrangement joins TRBV7-6 to TRBJ1-2, with TRBD1 identical over 7 bases. Germline CDR1 and CDR2: SGHVS and FNYEAQ. V trimming: 1 base; J trimming: 6 bases; junction bases outside the gene matches: 11. The CDR3 spans 16 residues. DNA of the CDR3: TGTGCCAGCAGCTTAGGACAGGGTGGCTTAATCGATGGCTACACCTTC. Residues: CASSLGQGGLIDGYTF.

In its sample, this clonotype was seen a few times. The J gene is TRBJ2-7, the V gene TRBV2, with a possible D match to TRBD2 (5 bases). This CDR3 spans 10 amino acids. V dropped 4 bases and J dropped 7 bases, with 5 bases sitting between them. Germline V lookup: CDR1 SNHLY, CDR2 FYNNEI. This CDR3 is CASSGLEQYF. The CDR3 coding sequence is TGTGCCAGCAGTGGACTAGAGCAGTACTTC.

V gene TRBV4-3 combines with J gene TRBJ2-3; 8 nucleotides agree with TRBD2. CDR1 and CDR2 from the germline V gene are LGHNA and YSLEER. With 0 bases clipped from V and 4 bases from J, the junction kept 21 bases outside the gene matches. This CDR3 spans 21 amino acids. In DNA form, the CDR3 reads TGCGCCAGCAGCCAAGAAATGGGCGCGACGGGGGGGAGTTTTGGAGCAGATACGCAGTATTTT. Protein: CASSQEMGATGGSFGADTQYF.

This chain connects TRBV19 to TRBJ1-2; TRBD1 aligns across 8 bases. Germline V lookup: CDR1 LNHDA, CDR2 SQIVND (reference sequence). The ends lost 1 base at V and 10 bases at J; junction bases unmatched: 5. The length of the CDR3 is 13 residues. Written as DNA, the CDR3 is TGTGCCAGTAGTATAGGACAGGGGACTGACTACACCTTC. Its translation: CASSIGQGTDYTF.

This clonotype was seen at least ten times. The rearrangement links TRBV7-8 to TRBJ2-2; 10 bases align to TRBD1. After removal of 3 bases from V and 5 bases from J, the junction contained 6 bases not matched to a gene. The CDR3 extends over 16 amino acids. CDR1 is SGHVS and CDR2 is FQNEAQ in the germline V gene. The CDR3 bases are TGTGCCAGCAGCTTCCGACAGGGGGCGAGTACCGGGGAGCTGTTTTTT. This sequence encodes CASSFRQGASTGELFF.

This clonotype was found a few times. J is TRBJ2-3 and V is TRBV7-6; tentative D call: TRBD2 (6 bases). The germline V gene has CDR1 SGHVS and CDR2 FNYEAQ. V was clipped by 5 bases and J by 8 bases, with 26 bases between them. The CDR3 has 17 residues. The CDR3 reads CASSPKEVPRAGGTQYF. The CDR3 DNA follows: TGTGCCAGCAGCCCAAAAGAGGTACCGCGGGCCGGGGGTACGCAGTATTTT.

This clonotype is a singleton in its sample. The genes are TRBV9 and TRBJ2-6; 14 nucleotides match TRBD2. V was pared by 5 bases and J by 1 base, with 2 bases of the junction left unmatched. The germline V gene encodes CDR1 SGDLS and CDR2 YYNGEE. CDR3 size: 17 residues. CDR3 sequence: CASRGLAGASGANVLTF. The CDR3 DNA reads as TGTGCCAGCAGGGGACTAGCGGGGGCTTCTGGGGCCAACGTCCTGACTTTC.

This clonotype was counted between two and nine times. The chain has TRBV6-2 or TRBV6-3 and TRBJ2-2, with 9 bases fitting TRBD2. V was clipped by 0 bases and J by 4 bases; unmatched bases: 18. This CDR3 spans 21 amino acids. CDR1 is MNHEY and CDR2 is SVGEGT in the germline V gene. CDR3 residues: CASSYSWMGLAGNPSTGELFF. The CDR3 nucleotides read TGTGCCAGCAGTTACTCGTGGATGGGGCTAGCGGGAAACCCGAGCACCGGGGAGCTGTTTTTT.

In its sample, this clonotype was seen a few times. This chain uses TRBV12-3 or TRBV12-4 with TRBJ2-7, with TRBD1 identical over 7 bases. V trimming: 5 bases; J trimming: 3 bases; junction bases outside the gene matches: 10. This CDR3 spans 15 amino acids. The CDR3 DNA is TGTGCCAGCAGTCCCCTTACAGGGGTGATCTACGAGCAGTACTTC. It codes for CASSPLTGVIYEQYF.

This clonotype was recorded many times. DNA for the CDR3: TGTGCCAGCAGTTACTCCCTAACTGAAGCTTTCTTT. Its protein product is CASSYSLTEAFF. This chain links TRBV6-2 or TRBV6-3 with TRBJ1-1; no reliable D call. V was cut by 0 bases and J by 5 bases, with 4 bases left in between. The CDR3 has 12 residues. The germline V gene has CDR1 MNHEY and CDR2 SVGEGT.

The J gene is TRBJ2-7, the V gene TRBV10-2; either TRBD1 or TRBD2 may fit D (5 bases each). There are 13 residues in the CDR3. Trimming pared 8 bases from V and 6 bases from J, leaving 17 bases between. Germline V gives CDR1 WSHSY, CDR2 SAAADI. In DNA form, the CDR3 reads TGCGCCAGCTCTGGACGGGACCCTCTCGAGCAGTACTTC. It specifies CASSGRDPLEQYF.

This chain links TRBV28 with TRBJ2-5; D tentatively fits TRBD1 or TRBD2 (7 bases each). This CDR3 has 15 amino acids. Germline loops: CDR1 MDHEN, CDR2 SYDVKM. Trimming took off 6 bases at V and 4 bases at J, with 18 bases between the two ends. This CDR3 reads CASSSGDSRRETQYF. In nucleotides, the CDR3 is TGTGCCAGCAGCAGCGGGGACAGCAGGAGAGAGACCCAGTACTTC.

The J gene is TRBJ2-1, the V gene TRBV24-1; 11 nucleotides agree with TRBD2. With V trimmed by 2 bases and J by 1 base, 3 bases remained unmatched. Germline V CDR1 and CDR2: KGHDR, SFDVKD. This CDR3 spans 17 amino acids. In DNA form, the CDR3 reads TGTGCCACCAGTGATTCTCTAGCGGGGGGTTCCTACAATGAGCAGTTCTTC. As protein: CATSDSLAGGSYNEQFF.

V is TRBV10-1 and J is TRBJ1-1, with D maybe TRBD1 (6 bases). The CDR3 runs 16 residues. CDR1 and CDR2 (germline): WNHNN, SYGVQD (reference sequence). V was trimmed by 3 bases and J by 2 bases, leaving 16 bases between them. Here the CDR3 DNA reads TGCGCCAGCAGTGACCCACCGGGACACACTAACACTGAAGCTTTCTTT. It translates to CASSDPPGHTNTEAFF.

This clonotype occurred many times. The chain is built from TRBV7-9 and TRBJ2-1; 7 nucleotides agree with TRBD1. V lost 3 bases to trimming and J lost 7 bases; unmatched junction nucleotides: 3. The germline V gene encodes CDR1 SEHNR and CDR2 FQNEAQ (reference sequence). The CDR3 is 13 amino acids. This CDR3 reads CASSFPRGNEQFF. The CDR3 DNA reads TGTGCCAGCAGCTTTCCCAGGGGGAATGAGCAGTTCTTC.

This clonotype turned up a few times. The chain employs TRBV15 and TRBJ1-1; D is ambiguous. The V gene lost 4 bases and the J gene lost 5 bases, with 11 bases spanning the gap. Germline V gene sequence: CDR1 LNHNV, CDR2 YYDKDF (reference sequence). The CDR3 sequence is 13 residues long. In DNA form, the CDR3 reads TGTGCCACCAGCAATTTCGTGGGGACTGAAGCTTTCTTT. It encodes CATSNFVGTEAFF.

This clonotype was counted only a few times. The gene calls are TRBV7-9 and TRBJ2-1, with TRBD1 matching over 9 bases. The CDR3 covers 13 residues. Germline V lookup: CDR1 SEHNR, CDR2 FQNEAQ (reference sequence). CDR3 nucleotides: TGTGGAACAGGGACAGGGACCTACAATGAGCAGTTCTTC. Its translation is CGTGTGTYNEQFF.

The chain joins TRBV7-6 to TRBJ1-2; D is ambiguous. The CDR3 covers 14 residues. Germline-derived CDR1 and CDR2 are SGHVS and FNYEAQ. The CDR3 nucleotides read TGTGTCGCATTCCCAGGCAGGAACAACTATGGCTACACCTTC. This translates into CVAFPGRNNYGYTF.

V is TRBV7-2 and J is TRBJ1-2; D gene ambiguous. V shed 1 base and J shed 14 bases, with 8 bases lying between them. This CDR3 spans 10 amino acids. The germline V gene has CDR1 SGHTA and CDR2 FQGNSA. The CDR3 nucleotides are TGTGCCAGCAGCTTAGAGGCGGATACCTTC. Amino acid sequence: CASSLEADTF.

This clonotype showed up just a few times. The chain recombines TRBV7-8 with TRBJ1-2; D unresolved. The CDR3 contains 14 residues. CDR1 and CDR2 from the germline V gene are SGHVS and FQNEAQ. Trimming took 5 bases from V and 8 from J, leaving 18 bases between them. The CDR3 nucleotides read TGTGCCAGCAGCACCACGGCCGGGAGGAAAGGCTACACCTTC. Translated: CASSTTAGRKGYTF.

This clonotype turned up a few times. This chain joins TRBV7-9 and TRBJ1-1; 10 bases align to TRBD1. V lost 6 bases and J lost 1; bases outside the gene matches: 5. Germline CDR1 reads SEHNR; CDR2 reads FQNEAQ (reference sequence). This CDR3 region has 15 residues. The CDR3 sequence is CASSNGQGENTEAFF. In DNA form, the CDR3 reads TGTGCCAGCAGTAATGGACAGGGGGAGAACACTGAAGCTTTCTTT.

The rearrangement uses TRBV4-1 and TRBJ1-4; the D is unclear. This CDR3 comprises 14 residues. Per germline, CDR1 MGHRA and CDR2 YSYEKL. Deletions cut 4 bases from V and 7 bases from J, with 13 bases between. Written as DNA, the CDR3 is TGCGCCAGCAGCCTCCGGGCCGAGGGTGAAAAACTGTTTTTT. Protein: CASSLRAEGEKLFF.